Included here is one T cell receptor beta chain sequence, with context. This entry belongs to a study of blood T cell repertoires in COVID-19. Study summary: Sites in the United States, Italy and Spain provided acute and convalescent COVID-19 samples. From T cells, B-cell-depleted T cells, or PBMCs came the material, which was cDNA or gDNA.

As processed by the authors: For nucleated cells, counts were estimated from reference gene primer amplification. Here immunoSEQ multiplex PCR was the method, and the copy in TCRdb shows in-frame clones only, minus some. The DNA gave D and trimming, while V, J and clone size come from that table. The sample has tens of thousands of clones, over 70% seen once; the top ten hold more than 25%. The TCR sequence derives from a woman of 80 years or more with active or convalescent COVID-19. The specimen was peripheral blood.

In nucleotides, the CDR3 is TGTGCCACAAGAGGGGGTCGGGGGGAGGCCCAGTACTTC. Encoded protein: CATRGGRGEAQYF. V and J are TRBV19 and TRBJ2-5; tentatively, D is TRBD2 (7 bases). V lost 10 bases and J lost 9, with 21 bases in between. The length of the CDR3 is 13 residues. Germline V gene sequence: CDR1 LNHDA, CDR2 SQIVND (reference sequence).